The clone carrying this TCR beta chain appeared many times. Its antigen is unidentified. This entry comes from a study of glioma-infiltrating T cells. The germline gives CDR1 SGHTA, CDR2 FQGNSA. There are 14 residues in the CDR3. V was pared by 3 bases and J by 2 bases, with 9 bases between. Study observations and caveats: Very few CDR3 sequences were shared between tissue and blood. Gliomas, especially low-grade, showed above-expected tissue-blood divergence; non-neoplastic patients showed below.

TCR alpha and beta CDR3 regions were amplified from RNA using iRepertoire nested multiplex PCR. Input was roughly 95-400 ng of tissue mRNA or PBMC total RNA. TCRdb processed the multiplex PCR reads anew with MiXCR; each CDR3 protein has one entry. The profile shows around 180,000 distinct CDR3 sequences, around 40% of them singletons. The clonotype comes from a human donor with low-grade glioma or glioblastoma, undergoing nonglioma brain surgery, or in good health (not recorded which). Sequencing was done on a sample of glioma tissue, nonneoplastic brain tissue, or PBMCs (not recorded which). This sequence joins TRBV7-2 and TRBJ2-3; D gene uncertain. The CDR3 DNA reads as TGTGCCAGCAGCTTGAGCCGGAACACAGATACGCAGTATTTT. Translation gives CASSLSRNTDTQYF.